The 18 T cell receptor beta chains below were found in one sample sequenced in a study of T-cell reconstitution after alpha-beta-depleted transplantation in children. Unique molecular identifiers tagged the TCRbeta library. TCRdb reprocessed the PCR reads with MiXCR, giving one entry per CDR3 protein. The sample yields more than 500,000 distinct CDR3 sequences, 10% to 12% seen once. The sequencing used PBMCs, mostly from graft donor cells, collected 180 days after TCRalphabeta/CD19-depleted stem cell transplant. Source of these receptors: a female patient aged 2-15 years who had a stem cell transplant for aplastic anemia, so the T cells may come from the graft donor.

This chain uses TRBV12-3 or TRBV12-4 with TRBJ1-2, with 10 bases lining up with TRBD1. Unmatched junction bases numbered 6, after V lost 3 bases and J lost 5 bases. CDR3 size: 15 residues. The CDR3 protein is CASSLGTGVQYGYTF. The CDR3 DNA sequence: TGTGCCAGCAGTTTGGGGACAGGGGTTCAGTATGGCTACACCTTC.

This clonotype was counted a few times. The V and J genes are TRBV9 and TRBJ1-1, with 9 bases aligning to TRBD1. The J segment lost 1 base and the V segment lost 3 bases, leaving 4 bases of the junction unmatched. The CDR3 contains 15 residues. Germline V gene sequence: CDR1 SGDLS, CDR2 YYNGEE. The CDR3 here is CASSAGTGKNTEAFF. In DNA, the CDR3 is TGTGCCAGCAGCGCTGGGACAGGGAAGAACACTGAAGCTTTCTTT.

Points on this clonotype: The junction and the germline gene differ at one end; a read error may be behind it. The V and J genes are TRBV11-2 and TRBJ2-3, with 14 bases identical to TRBD2. CDR1 SGHAT and CDR2 FQNNGV come from the germline V gene. The CDR3 loop spans 21 amino acids. This CDR3 is CASSPTTSGRAFEHPTNTQYF. For the CDR3, the DNA is TGTGCCAGCAGCCCCACGACTAGCGGGAGGGCCTTTGAACATCCCACAAATACGCAGTATTTT.

For the CDR3, the DNA is TGTGCCAGCTCACCACACCGGGACGCAGCCATTAACTATGGCTACACCTTC. Protein sequence: CASSPHRDAAINYGYTF. The chain employs TRBV18 and TRBJ1-2; tentative D call: TRBD1 (5 bases). This CDR3 is built from 17 residues. V was cut by 1 base and J by 1 base, with 16 bases left in between. From germline, CDR1 is KGHSH and CDR2 LQKENI.

The sample holds a few counts of this clonotype. V is TRBV7-2 and J is TRBJ1-1, with a weak D call TRBD1 (6 bases). CDR1 is SGHTA, CDR2 FQGNSA, per germline. This CDR3 region has 12 residues. The ends were cut back, 6 bases at V and 8 bases at J, with 13 bases in the middle. This chain's CDR3 is CASRADRTEAFF. CDR3 bases: TGTGCCAGCAGAGCCGACAGGACCGAAGCTTTCTTT.

Many counts were recorded for this clonotype. This chain uses TRBV12-3 or TRBV12-4 with TRBJ1-5; D might be TRBD1 (5 bases). The germline V and J ends were trimmed by 5 bases and 3 bases, with 14 bases remaining between them. The CDR3 length is 15 residues. This CDR3 reads CASSNPGTPNQPQHF. CDR3 bases: TGTGCCAGCAGTAACCCCGGGACCCCCAATCAGCCCCAGCATTTT.

This clonotype was recorded a few times. The rearrangement links TRBV29-1 to TRBJ1-1; D is possibly TRBD1 (5 bases). CDR1 is SQVTM, CDR2 ANQGSEA, per germline. The CDR3 runs 11 residues. V shed 6 bases and J shed 7 bases, with 12 bases lying between them. The CDR3 here is CSVTGVGEAFF. CDR3 DNA: TGCAGCGTAACAGGAGTAGGTGAAGCTTTCTTT.

This chain joins TRBV18 and TRBJ1-5, with no clear D. Germline CDR1 KGHSH, CDR2 LQKENI. The CDR3 is 14 amino acids. Trimming left V 1 base short and J 3 bases short, with 7 bases between. Here the CDR3 DNA reads TGTGCCAGCTCACCACAGGGCACCAATCAGCCCCAGCATTTT. This translates into CASSPQGTNQPQHF.

This clonotype came up a few times. The V gene is TRBV28, the J gene TRBJ2-1; D gene unclear. The CDR3 covers 16 residues. The ends were cut back, 4 bases at V and 4 bases at J, with 17 bases in the middle. The germline CDR1 and CDR2 sequences are MDHEN and SYDVKM. CDR3 region: CASSSHHAVSYNEQFF. The CDR3 DNA is TGTGCCAGCAGTTCCCACCATGCGGTTTCGTACAATGAGCAGTTCTTC.

This clonotype occurred a few times. The J gene is TRBJ2-1, the V gene TRBV4-3; D possibly corresponds to TRBD2 (6 bases). This CDR3 region has 17 residues. Germline V gives CDR1 LGHNA, CDR2 YSLEER. The V gene lost 4 bases and the J gene lost 1 base, with 17 bases spanning the gap. The CDR3 region has the DNA TGCGCCAGCAGCCTCGTTTTAAGTCGGGGGTCCTACAATGAGCAGTTCTTC. As protein: CASSLVLSRGSYNEQFF.

This clonotype was detected once. The chain links TRBV28 to TRBJ2-7; 8 nucleotides match TRBD2. The CDR3 is made up of 16 amino acids. Trimming took 4 bases from V and 4 from J; bases not matched to a gene: 12. From germline, CDR1 is MDHEN and CDR2 SYDVKM. CDR3 sequence: CASSSYTTSGSYEQYF. CDR3 bases: TGTGCCAGCAGTTCCTATACTACCAGCGGGAGTTACGAGCAGTACTTC.

V usage is TRBV4-1 and J usage is TRBJ2-1, with 9 positions matching TRBD2. The germline CDR1 and CDR2 sequences are MGHRA and YSYEKL. Trimming cost V 0 bases and J 4 bases; bases outside gene matches: 4. There are 16 residues in the CDR3. The CDR3 sequence: CASSQEATSGYNEQFF. CDR3 DNA sequence: TGCGCCAGCAGCCAAGAAGCGACTAGCGGTTACAATGAGCAGTTCTTC.

The rearrangement uses TRBV7-2 and TRBJ2-5, with D possibly TRBD2 on 6 matching bases. The CDR3 has 17 residues. Germline CDR1 is SGHTA and CDR2 is FQGNSA. V lost 5 bases, J lost 4 bases, and 23 bases lay in between. As DNA, the CDR3 is TGTGCCAGCAGCCCACGGTGGGGGGAACGATGGGGAGAGACCCAGTACTTC. It codes for CASSPRWGERWGETQYF.

The V and J genes are TRBV20-1 and TRBJ2-3; 9 nucleotides match TRBD2. The CDR3 sequence is 14 residues long. Trimming cost V 6 bases and J 9 bases; bases outside gene matches: 13. Germline lookup yields CDR1 DFQATT and CDR2 SNEGSKA (reference sequence). The CDR3 DNA reads TGCAGTGCCCGCGCGGCGGGAGGGCCCGGGACGCAGTATTTT. Translating gives CSARAAGGPGTQYF.

The chain couples TRBV15 to TRBJ2-1; TRBD2 aligns across 11 bases. Germline lookup yields CDR1 LNHNV and CDR2 YYDKDF (reference sequence). The CDR3 runs to 16 residues. Germline trimming cut 1 base from V and 5 bases from J; bases unmatched to any gene: 4. CDR3: CATSRGPLAGDNEQFF. CDR3 DNA sequence: TGTGCCACCAGCAGAGGTCCACTAGCGGGAGACAATGAGCAGTTCTTC.

The rearrangement joins TRBV7-2 to TRBJ2-4; TRBD1 is a possible D gene (7 bases). Germline lookup yields CDR1 SGHTA and CDR2 FQGNSA. V was cut by 5 bases and J by 6 bases, with 17 bases left in between. The CDR3 is 15 amino acids. CDR3 region: CASSLGGQGGNIQYF. The DNA of the CDR3 is TGTGCCAGCAGCCTAGGGGGGCAGGGGGGAAACATTCAGTACTTC.

The rearrangement uses TRBV18 and TRBJ1-2; 9 nucleotides line up with TRBD1. The CDR3 contains 13 residues. J was trimmed by 8 bases and V by 3 bases; bases with no gene match: 4. The germline CDR1 and CDR2 sequences are KGHSH and LQKENI. As DNA, the CDR3 is TGTGCCAGCTCACCCGGACAGGGGACGGGCTACACCTTC. Protein: CASSPGQGTGYTF.

This clonotype was counted a few times. The chain has TRBV18 and TRBJ2-7; no clear D gene. Between the trimmed V and J ends, which lost 1 base and 0 bases, there was a span of 13 bases. This CDR3 is 16 amino acids long. CDR1 KGHSH and CDR2 LQKENI come from the germline V gene. The CDR3 region has the DNA TGTGCCAGCTCACCACAACCGGGCTCCAGCTCCTACGAGCAGTACTTC. It yields the protein CASSPQPGSSSYEQYF.